These 29 T cell receptor beta chains share one sample of origin, sequenced in a study of CD8+CD57+ T cells in acquired aplastic anemia. Genomic DNA served as template for TCR beta VDJ and CDR3 profiling. MiXCR was run by TCRdb on the reads, yielding one entry per CDR3 protein. The sample has a few hundred thousand distinct CDR3 sequences, 60% to 80% seen once. The sample taken for sequencing was sorted CD4+, CD8+, or CD8+CD57+ T cells (not recorded which) from PBMCs. These receptors were obtained from a human donor in good health, serving as a control.

In its sample, this clonotype was seen many times. Given a much more abundant clone one base away, this may be a read error. The rearrangement links TRBV2 to TRBJ1-2; D is perhaps TRBD1 (5 bases). This CDR3 is built from 14 residues. Germline CDR1 is SNHLY and CDR2 is FYNNEI. In nucleotides, the CDR3 is TGTGCCAGCAGTGATCCAGGGCGAGCCTATGACTACACCTTC. As protein: CASSDPGRAYDYTF.

Comments on this clonotype: A junction end diverges from the germline sequence, so it may reflect a read error. The chain has TRBV9 and TRBJ2-7, with 7 bases matching TRBD1. Germline CDR1 reads SGDLS; CDR2 reads YYNGEE. CDR3 length equals 14 residues. The CDR3 DNA follows: TGTGCCAGCAGCAAGCCGGGGACAGATTACAATGAGCACTTC. Its translation is CASSKPGTDYNEHF.

This clonotype has just one count. The chain carries TRBV7-3 and TRBJ2-6; possible D gene TRBD1, 5 bases. Germline loops: CDR1 SGHTA, CDR2 FQGTGA. The ends were cut back, 5 bases at V and 11 bases at J, with 19 bases in the middle. CDR3 size: 15 residues. The CDR3 loop reads CASSRPGNEKHVLTF. The DNA for the CDR3 is TGTGCCAGCAGCAGACCAGGGAATGAAAAACACGTCCTGACTTTC.

The V and J genes are TRBV7-2 and TRBJ1-2; D gene uncertain. V shed 4 bases and J shed 4 bases, with 16 bases lying between them. There are 15 residues in the CDR3. Per germline, CDR1 SGHTA and CDR2 FQGNSA. The CDR3 sequence: CASSSDKGSFYGYTF. CDR3 sequence (DNA): TGTGCCAGCAGCTCAGACAAAGGCAGCTTCTATGGCTACACCTTC.

Concerning this clonotype: Since the CDR3 does not end with the conserved phenylalanine or tryptophan, this likely comes from a read error. The limits of the CDR3 on the DNA are not certain, so only TCRdb's listed CDR3 is given. The chain recombines TRBV2 with TRBJ1-2. Germline assignment: CDR1 SNHLY and CDR2 FYNNEI. A total of 16 residues make up the CDR3, ends included. Here the CDR3 reads CASREIGDQYFGRGTC.

With respect to this clonotype: Likely a read error: the CDR3 ends without its conserved phenylalanine or tryptophan. Because the CDR3's place on the DNA is in doubt, the DNA is left out and the CDR3 is given as listed by TCRdb. V and J are TRBV9 and TRBJ1-6; the D call in the table, TRBD1, was not verified against the DNA. From germline, CDR1 is SGDLS and CDR2 YYNGEE. The CDR3 length is 13 residues, termini included. CDR3 residues: CASSIGQGTWAEL.

This rearrangement joins TRBV7-8 to TRBJ1-5, with D uncertain. The length of the CDR3 is 15 residues. Germline V CDR1 and CDR2: SGHVS, FQNEAQ. Trimming removed 0 bases from V and 14 bases from J, with 20 bases in between. Here the CDR3 DNA reads TGTGCCAGCAGCTTAGCGACGCGCGCGGGATACAACGAGCATTTT. Translated, it gives CASSLATRAGYNEHF.

This clonotype has a single count. At one end the junction does not follow the germline gene, possibly because of a read error. This rearrangement joins TRBV7-7 to TRBJ1-1, with D possibly matching TRBD1 (5 bases). The germline CDR1 and CDR2 sequences are SSHAT and FNYEAQ (reference sequence). The CDR3 runs 12 residues. The CDR3 loop is CASSQPGGEAFF. The CDR3 DNA follows: TGTGCTAGCAGCCAGCCGGGGGGTGAAGCTTTCTTT.

Turning to this clonotype: This could be a read error, since a much larger clone is one nucleotide away. The CDR3 DNA is TGTGCCAGCACCCAATTGGGGGTAAACACCATATATTTT. It yields the protein CASTQLGVNTIYF. J is TRBJ1-3 and V is TRBV12-3 or TRBV12-4; D perhaps matches TRBD1 (5 bases). Trimming stripped 7 bases from V and 6 bases from J, with 13 bases between. The CDR3 has 13 amino acids.

This chain joins TRBV4-3 and TRBJ2-7, with 9 nucleotides matching TRBD1. The germline V gene encodes CDR1 LGHNA and CDR2 YSLEER. This CDR3 is 15 amino acids long. The V gene end was trimmed by 7 bases and the J gene end by 3 bases; junction bases not matched to a gene: 10. CDR3 DNA sequence: TGCGCCAGCACTACCCCGGGACAGGGACGCTACGAGCAGTACTTC. This codes for CASTTPGQGRYEQYF.

This clonotype was seen many times. The chain employs TRBV19 and TRBJ1-1; no definite D call. This CDR3 is 14 amino acids long. V lost 7 bases, J lost 1 base, and 13 bases lay in between. Germline V CDR1 and CDR2: LNHDA, SQIVND (reference sequence). The chain's CDR3 is CASKRELRNTEAFF. The CDR3 DNA reads as TGTGCCAGTAAAAGGGAACTGAGGAACACTGAAGCTTTCTTT.

This clonotype was observed at least ten times. The chain employs TRBV6-5 and TRBJ1-5, with 9 positions matching TRBD1. J gave up 5 bases and V 4 bases, and 6 bases lay outside the gene matches. Germline values: CDR1 MNHEY, CDR2 SVGAGI. The CDR3 is made up of 15 amino acids. The chain's CDR3 is CASSSDRGPHQPQHF. CDR3 DNA: TGTGCCAGCAGTTCGGACAGGGGCCCCCATCAGCCCCAGCATTTT.

The sample holds many counts of this clonotype. This sequence joins TRBV5-1 and TRBJ1-1, with D perhaps TRBD1 (6 bases). This CDR3 has 15 residues. The V and J ends lost 0 bases and 1 base respectively, with 10 bases between them. CDR1 and CDR2 (germline): SGHRS, YFSETQ. In DNA, the CDR3 is TGCGCCAGCAGCTTGGTTCAGGGGCAGAACACTGAAGCTTTCTTT. It encodes CASSLVQGQNTEAFF.

Many counts were recorded for this clonotype. The chain links TRBV12-3 or TRBV12-4 to TRBJ2-5; TRBD1 matches at 8 bases. With 10 bases clipped from V and 0 bases from J, the junction kept 16 bases outside the gene matches. This CDR3 region has 17 residues. For the CDR3, the DNA is TGTGCCACCTGGACAGGGAGTGGTAGGGGTAACCAAGAGACCCAGTACTTC. Translation gives CATWTGSGRGNQETQYF.

This clonotype was seen repeatedly, ten times or more. The chain combines TRBV2 with TRBJ1-1; D unresolved. V lost 8 bases to trimming and J lost 2 bases, with 12 bases between them. Germline CDR1 and CDR2: SNHLY and FYNNEI. The CDR3 is made up of 13 amino acids. The DNA for the CDR3 is TGTGCCAGCTCTCGGGCAGTAAACACTGAAGCTTTCTTT. Translated, it gives CASSRAVNTEAFF.

The chain combines TRBV5-1 with TRBJ1-2, with 9 bases lining up with TRBD1. This CDR3 contains 14 residues. The germline CDR1 and CDR2 sequences are SGHRS and YFSETQ. The J segment lost 6 bases and the V segment lost 4 bases, leaving 7 bases of the junction unmatched. The CDR3 protein is CASSPGQGADGYTF. DNA for the CDR3: TGCGCCAGCAGCCCGGGACAGGGAGCAGATGGCTACACCTTC.

This clonotype occurred many times. J is TRBJ1-1 and V is TRBV5-5; no clear D gene. The CDR3 has 14 residues. The V end lost 1 base, the J end lost 0 bases, and 7 bases lay between the germline ends. From germline, CDR1 is SGHKS and CDR2 YYEKEE (reference sequence). The CDR3 DNA follows: TGTGCCAGCAGCTTGAGCCCGATGAACACTGAAGCTTTCTTT. Its translation: CASSLSPMNTEAFF.

This clonotype occurred many times. The CDR3 is CASSRQGGNYGYTF. The CDR3 DNA is TGTGCCAGCAGTAGACAGGGGGGAAACTATGGCTACACCTTC. This chain connects TRBV12-3 or TRBV12-4 to TRBJ1-2; TRBD1 matches at 9 bases. V shed 5 bases, J shed 2 bases, and the junction held 3 bases outside the gene matches. The CDR3 has 14 amino acids.

The chain uses TRBV11-2 and TRBJ2-5; D ambiguous. V was shortened by 2 bases and J by 3 bases, with 10 bases between the two germline ends. The CDR3 extends over 14 amino acids. Per the germline V gene, CDR1 is SGHAT and CDR2 is FQNNGV. The CDR3 coding sequence is TGTGCCAGCAGCTTAAGCAAGTATGAAGAGACCCAGTACTTC. Translated, it gives CASSLSKYEETQYF.

In its sample, this clonotype was seen once. The rearrangement joins TRBV5-4 to TRBJ2-7, with D tentatively TRBD1 (6 bases). Looked up from germline, CDR1 is SGHNT and CDR2 is YYREEE (reference sequence). The CDR3 is 14 amino acids. Trimming removed 4 bases at V and 2 bases at J, with 13 bases between. CDR3: CASSTRDTTYEQYF. CDR3 nucleotides: TGTGCCAGCAGCACCCGGGACACAACCTACGAGCAGTACTTC.

Points on this clonotype: At one end the junction does not follow the germline gene, possibly because of a read error. This rearrangement joins TRBV7-2 to TRBJ1-6, with unresolved D. The CDR3 is made up of 14 amino acids. Germline V lookup: CDR1 SGHTA, CDR2 FQGNSA. The CDR3 reads CASSPRTSNSPFRF. CDR3 DNA sequence: TGTGCCAGCAGCCCCCGGACGTCGAATTCACCCTTCCGCTTT. Using reference TRBV7-2 and TRBJ1-6 for the parts outside the CDR3, the full variable domain is GAGVSQSPSNKVTEKGKDVELRCDPISGHTALYWYRQSLGQGLEFLIYFQGNSAPDKSGLPSDRFSAERTGGSVSTLTIQRTQQEDSAVYLCASSPRTSNSPFRFGNGTRLTVT.

The CDR3: CASSLAGQGIINEKLFF. The CDR3 DNA sequence: TGTGCCAGCAGCTTGGCGGGACAGGGGATTATTAATGAAAAACTGTTTTTT. This chain joins TRBV5-5 and TRBJ1-4, with TRBD1 matching 10 bases. The CDR3 length is 17 residues. J lost 4 bases, V lost 0 bases, and 6 bases had no gene match. The germline V gene has CDR1 SGHKS and CDR2 YYEKEE (reference sequence). Full variable domain (rest looked up from reference TRBV5-5 and TRBJ1-4): DAGVTQSPTHLIKTRGQQVTLRCSPISGHKSVSWYQQVLGQGPQFIFQYYEKEERGRGNFPDRFSARQFPNYSSELNVNALLLGDSALYLCASSLAGQGIINEKLFFGSGTQLSVL.

The chain combines TRBV5-1 with TRBJ1-6; D perhaps matches TRBD1 (5 bases). Per the germline V gene, CDR1 is SGHRS and CDR2 is YFSETQ. This CDR3 is 15 amino acids long. Trimming pared 1 base from V and 10 bases from J, leaving 15 bases between. This chain's CDR3 is CASSLSPREESPLHF. CDR3 nucleotides: TGCGCCAGCAGCTTGTCCCCCAGGGAGGAGTCACCCCTCCACTTT.

The rearrangement links TRBV10-3 to TRBJ1-2, with 9 bases that match TRBD1. The CDR3 consists of 13 residues. The germline CDR1 and CDR2 sequences are ENHRY and SYGVKD. Trimming at V came to 6 bases and at J to 8 bases, leaving 7 bases not matched to a gene. The CDR3 bases are TGTGCCATCAGCTCGTCCGGACAGGGGGGCTACACCTTC. It encodes CAISSSGQGGYTF.

As for this clonotype: It is likely a read error, because the conserved phenylalanine at the end of the CDR3 is missing. The DNA is left out, because the CDR3 cannot be placed on it with certainty; the CDR3 is given as TCRdb lists it. This rearrangement joins TRBV10-2 to TRBJ2-1. The CDR3 is made up of 13 amino acids, end residues included. Looked up from germline, CDR1 is WSHSY and CDR2 is SAAADI. CDR3 protein: CASSESGDYKRFL.

The chain recombines TRBV5-5 with TRBJ2-1; D remains ambiguous. There are 14 residues in the CDR3. The V and J ends lost 4 bases and 2 bases respectively, with 10 bases between them. Germline loops: CDR1 SGHKS, CDR2 YYEKEE (reference sequence). The CDR3 DNA is TGTGCCAGCAGCGTGAGAAGGGCCTACAATGAGCAGTTCTTC. Encoded protein: CASSVRRAYNEQFF.

The chain carries TRBV6-6 and TRBJ1-2; D call uncertain. The CDR3 is 13 amino acids. V was clipped by 10 bases and J by 5 bases, with 17 bases between them. The germline CDR1 and CDR2 sequences are MNHNY and SVGAGI (reference sequence). CDR3 loop: CAIPPVREYGYTF. The CDR3 DNA follows: TGTGCCATCCCTCCTGTGAGGGAATATGGCTACACCTTC.

The V call is TRBV2, the J call TRBJ2-7; D gene unclear. This CDR3 comprises 14 residues. The V and J ends lost 5 bases and 0 bases respectively, with 11 bases between them. Per the germline V gene, CDR1 is SNHLY and CDR2 is FYNNEI. Written as DNA, the CDR3 is TGTGCCAGCAGTCAAGAGCTAAGCTCCTACGAGCAGTACTTC. Its protein is CASSQELSSYEQYF.

Concerning this clonotype: With a much larger clone just one base away, this may be a read error. The genes are TRBV6-1 and TRBJ2-5, with TRBD1 as a possible D gene (6 bases). The CDR3 has 16 residues. From germline, CDR1 is MNHNS and CDR2 SASEGT. For the CDR3, the DNA is TGTGCCAGCAGTGATTTTTACGGATGGGACATTGAGACCCGGTACTTC. It translates to CASSDFYGWDIETRYF.